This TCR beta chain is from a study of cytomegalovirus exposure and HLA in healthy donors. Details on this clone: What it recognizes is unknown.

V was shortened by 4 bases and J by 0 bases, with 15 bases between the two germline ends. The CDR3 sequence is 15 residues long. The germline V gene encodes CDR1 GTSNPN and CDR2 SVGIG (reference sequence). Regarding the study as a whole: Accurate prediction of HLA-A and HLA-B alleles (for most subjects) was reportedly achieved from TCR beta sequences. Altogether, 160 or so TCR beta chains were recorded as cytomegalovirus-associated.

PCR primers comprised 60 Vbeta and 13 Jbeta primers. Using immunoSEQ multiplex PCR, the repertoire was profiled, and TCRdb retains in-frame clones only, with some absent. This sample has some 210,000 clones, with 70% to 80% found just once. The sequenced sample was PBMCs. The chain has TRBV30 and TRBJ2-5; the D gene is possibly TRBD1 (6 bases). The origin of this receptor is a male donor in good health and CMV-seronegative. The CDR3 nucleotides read TGTGCCTGGATGGGTGCAGGGGTGTACCAAGAGACCCAGTACTTC. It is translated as CAWMGAGVYQETQYF.